This is a list of T cell receptor beta chains from one sample in a study of cytotoxic CD8 clonotypes in ibrutinib-treated CLL. Using immunoSEQ multiplex PCR, the repertoire was profiled, and TCRdb retains in-frame clones only, with some absent. This table has fewer than 300,000 clones, about 72% appearing once. This specimen was PBMCs, taken at disease progression, from a patient treated with ibrutinib. These receptors came from a human donor with chronic lymphocytic leukemia. CDR3s include the opening cysteine and the closing phenylalanine or tryptophan.

V gene	J gene	CDR3 protein
TRBV5-4	TRBJ2-3	CASSFGTSGRWGTDTQYF
TRBV10-3	TRBJ2-1	CAISEPGGSYNEQFF
TRBV6-6	TRBJ2-7	CASSQAFYEQYF
TRBV15	TRBJ2-5	CATSIRGRGHEETQYF
TRBV18	TRBJ1-1	CASSQQGVGTEAFF
TRBV6-6	TRBJ2-5	CASSYSRSRGTGEQYF
TRBV7-6	TRBJ2-7	CASSPRLAGGHEQYF
TRBV10-3	TRBJ2-7	CAISTSGRAGEQYF
TRBV5-5	TRBJ2-3	CASSLSAQTTDTQYF
TRBV19	TRBJ2-5	CASSIGQGVLETQYF
TRBV5-1	TRBJ2-3	CASSEGLYNTQYF
TRBV5-1	TRBJ2-7	CASSLEGTGRDEQYF
TRBV29-1	TRBJ1-1	CSVEGFEAEAFF
TRBV6-5	TRBJ1-1	CASSWRLNTEAFF
TRBV7-9	TRBJ2-2	CASSFLTGGTGELFF
TRBV15	TRBJ2-7	CATSRDRAGGHEQYF
TRBV9	TRBJ1-1	CASSVRTGGETEAFF
TRBV7-9	TRBJ1-3	CASSRGLNSGNTIYF
TRBV2	TRBJ2-2	CASRELDSGELFF
TRBV12-5	TRBJ2-2	CASGLYGGGTGELFF
TRBV10-3	TRBJ1-2	CAISESGTGGLYGYTF
TRBV5-8	TRBJ1-2	CASSPWTGANYGYTF
TRBV5-1	TRBJ1-2	CASSLVGVSGYTF
TRBV6-1	TRBJ2-1	CASSESGVYNEQFF
TRBV11-2	TRBJ2-7	CASSLSSSSGRATYEQYF
TRBV7-6	TRBJ2-3	CASSTDSADTQYF
TRBV15	TRBJ1-2	CATSRDRAGTGNGYTF
TRBV18	TRBJ2-1	CASSPLLAVGEQFF
TRBV7-2	TRBJ1-1	CASSPGANTEAFF
TRBV19	TRBJ2-7	CASRRQGGNYEQYF
TRBV18	TRBJ2-7	CASSLQTGGEQYF
TRBV5-8	TRBJ2-7	CASSRDRGAAFIGHEQYF
TRBV6-6	TRBJ2-7	CASSKTAYEQYF
TRBV5-6	TRBJ2-2	CASTLLDRGNTGELFF
TRBV19	TRBJ1-1	CASTTYGTGNTEAFF
TRBV5-6	TRBJ1-5	CASPGLSNQPQHF
TRBV5-6	TRBJ2-3	CASSVSGRSTDTQYF
TRBV2	TRBJ2-2	CASEGGTANTGELFF
TRBV5-1	TRBJ2-1	CASSLEVSGEQFF
TRBV6-6	TRBJ1-5	CASRGLGNQPQHF
TRBV9	TRBJ2-2	CASSVEEIGQGNTGELFF
TRBV12-5	TRBJ1-4	CASGFWGPGAINEKLFF
TRBV28	TRBJ2-7	CASSYGTGAFYEQYF
TRBV20-1	TRBJ1-2	CSAREQGADTF
TRBV5-1	TRBJ2-3	CASSPNHLHSTDTQYF
TRBV4-1	TRBJ1-4	CASSLDWARANSNEKLFF
TRBV4-1	TRBJ1-1	CASSQDPGYRQPVGNTEAFF
TRBV7-2	TRBJ1-1	CASSLVRRNTEAFF